This passage covers 25 T cell receptor beta chains from one sample sequenced in a study of shared clonotypes between healthy human individuals. The protocol was immunoSEQ multiplex PCR, while the TCRdb copy is restricted to in-frame clones and leaves out a portion. The sample has 2.5 million or so clones, approximately 94% seen once; the top ten hold 0.11% to 0.15%. What was sequenced was naive CD4+ T cells sorted from blood. Subset noted: CD45RA+ positively selected. The receptor source for this set is a man aged 18 to 29 in good health.

The chain joins TRBV2 to TRBJ2-3, with D unclear. V was shortened by 4 bases and J by 7 bases, with 9 bases between the two germline ends. Germline V gene lookup returns CDR1 SNHLY and CDR2 FYNNEI. The CDR3 extends over 12 amino acids. CDR3 nucleotide sequence: TGTGCCAGCAGTGTCGACCGGTATACGCAGTATTTT. Amino acid sequence: CASSVDRYTQYF. The whole variable domain, filled in from reference TRBV2 and TRBJ2-3, reads EPEVTQTPSHQVTQMGQEVILRCVPISNHLYFYWYRQILGQKVEFLVSFYNNEISEKSEIFDDQFSVERPDGSNFTLKIRSTKLEDSAMYFCASSVDRYTQYFGPGTRLTVL.

This chain connects TRBV5-5 to TRBJ2-5; the D is unclear. Germline CDR1 SGHKS, CDR2 YYEKEE (reference sequence). The CDR3 sequence is 14 residues long. V gave up 1 base and J gave up 1 base, with 8 bases separating them. CDR3 in DNA: TGTGCCAGCAGCTTGAGGGCACCCCAAGAGACCCAGTACTTC. As protein: CASSLRAPQETQYF.

This chain links TRBV10-1 with TRBJ2-5; D may correspond to TRBD1 or TRBD2 (5 bases each). Germline V CDR1 and CDR2: WNHNN, SYGVQD (reference sequence). Deletions cut 5 bases from V and 2 bases from J, with 18 bases between. This CDR3 spans 16 amino acids. CDR3 coding DNA: TGCGCCAGCAGTTCCGGAGAGGGGACGGGTCAAGAGACCCAGTACTTC. Translated, it gives CASSSGEGTGQETQYF.

Notes on this clone: The sample carries other DNA sequences with the same CDR3. V usage is TRBV5-1 and J usage is TRBJ2-7; tentative D call: TRBD1 (6 bases). V was cut by 4 bases and J by 4 bases, with 12 bases left in between. The germline V gene has CDR1 SGHRS and CDR2 YFSETQ. This CDR3 contains 13 residues. CDR3 bases: TGCGCCAGCAGCCGACAGGCTTCTTACGAGCAGTACTTC. It yields the protein CASSRQASYEQYF.

This clone was detected only a few times. Within the sample, other DNA sequences also encode this same CDR3. V and J are TRBV9 and TRBJ2-2; D is unresolved. The length of the CDR3 is 13 residues. Per the germline V gene, CDR1 is SGDLS and CDR2 is YYNGEE. Trimming removed 0 bases at V and 2 bases at J, with 2 bases between. CDR3 protein: CASSVENTGELFF. Here the CDR3 DNA reads TGTGCCAGCAGCGTAGAAAACACCGGGGAGCTGTTTTTT. Combining the CDR3 with reference TRBV9 and TRBJ2-2 gives the whole variable domain DSGVTQTPKHLITATGQRVTLRCSPRSGDLSVYWYQQSLDQGLQFLIQYYNGEERAKGNILERFSAQQFPDLHSELNLSSLELGDSALYFCASSVENTGELFFGEGSRLTVL.

This clone appeared once. This same CDR3 is encoded by further DNA sequences in the sample. The chain recombines TRBV7-8 with TRBJ1-2; 7 nucleotides agree with TRBD1. The CDR3 length is 15 residues. Trimming cost V 5 bases and J 0 bases; bases outside gene matches: 6. Germline lookup yields CDR1 SGHVS and CDR2 FQNEAQ. In DNA form, the CDR3 reads TGTGCCAGCAGCCCCCGGGACAGAGCTAACTATGGCTACACCTTC. As protein: CASSPRDRANYGYTF.

Comment on this clone: The same CDR3 arises from other DNA sequences in this sample as well. V and J are TRBV4-1 and TRBJ2-3, with 10 bases lining up with TRBD2. CDR1 and CDR2 (germline): MGHRA, YSYEKL. The CDR3 runs 16 residues. V lost 1 base and J lost 1; bases outside the gene matches: 2. The CDR3 sequence: CASSQAGTSGTDTQYF. CDR3 DNA sequence: TGCGCCAGCAGCCAAGCGGGGACTAGCGGCACAGATACGCAGTATTTT.

V and J are TRBV19 and TRBJ1-4; D remains unclear. V was trimmed by 5 bases and J by 4 bases, leaving 8 bases between them. The CDR3 consists of 13 residues. Germline-derived CDR1 and CDR2 are LNHDA and SQIVND (reference sequence). CDR3 sequence: CASSAENNEKLFF. For the CDR3, the DNA is TGTGCCAGTAGTGCAGAGAATAATGAAAAACTGTTTTTT.

The rearrangement links TRBV6-5 to TRBJ1-2; 7 bases are a match to TRBD1. Trimming cost V 2 bases and J 3 bases; bases outside gene matches: 9. Germline V gene data show CDR1 as MNHEY and CDR2 as SVGAGI. There are 16 residues in the CDR3. CDR3 nucleotides: TGTGCCAGCAGTTACACCTACCCTGACAGGGACTATGGCTACACCTTC. Translated, it gives CASSYTYPDRDYGYTF.

The gene calls are TRBV28 and TRBJ1-4; D perhaps matches TRBD1 (5 bases). V lost 5 bases to trimming and J lost 2 bases, with 12 bases between them. CDR1 MDHEN and CDR2 SYDVKM come from the germline V gene. The CDR3 length is 15 residues. The CDR3: CASSPPWGTNEKLFF. The CDR3 DNA reads as TGTGCCAGCAGTCCCCCCTGGGGGACTAATGAAAAACTGTTTTTT.

This chain uses TRBV6-6 with TRBJ2-5; weak D call: TRBD1 (6 bases). Near its end, the DNA agrees better with TRBJ2-7, so the J call may be wrong. The length of the CDR3 is 14 residues. Germline-derived CDR1 and CDR2 are MNHNY and SVGAGI (reference sequence). The CDR3 coding sequence is TGTGCCAGCAGTTCCGGGACAAGGGGATACGAGCAGTACTTC. It is translated as CASSSGTRGYEQYF.

The chain has TRBV5-1 and TRBJ2-1, with TRBD2 identical over 11 bases. Looked up from germline, CDR1 is SGHRS and CDR2 is YFSETQ. V was clipped by 4 bases and J by 6 bases; unmatched bases: 9. This CDR3 is built from 16 residues. CDR3 in DNA: TGCGCCAGCAGCACTGGAGGGACTAGCGGTGCCAATGAGCAGTTCTTC. Translation: CASSTGGTSGANEQFF.

The chain carries TRBV2 and TRBJ2-7; maybe TRBD1 (5 bases). The germline V gene encodes CDR1 SNHLY and CDR2 FYNNEI. The CDR3 extends over 13 amino acids. Trimming removed 10 bases at V and 2 bases at J, with 15 bases between. CDR3 region: CATTPRQTYEQYF. DNA for the CDR3: TGTGCCACCACCCCGAGACAGACCTACGAGCAGTACTTC.

This rearrangement joins TRBV10-3 to TRBJ2-5; D could derive from TRBD1 or TRBD2 (7 bases each). Germline lookup yields CDR1 ENHRY and CDR2 SYGVKD. CDR3 length equals 15 residues. V lost 4 bases and J lost 3, with 15 bases in between. CDR3 in DNA: TGTGCCATCAGTGCTTGGGGAGGGGGCGAAGAGACCCAGTACTTC. Translating gives CAISAWGGGEETQYF.

The J gene is TRBJ2-3, the V gene TRBV6-5, with a tentative D call TRBD1 (6 bases). This CDR3 region has 14 residues. Trimming removed 5 bases at V and 3 bases at J, with 12 bases between. Germline loops: CDR1 MNHEY, CDR2 SVGAGI. CDR3: CASSAGVGTDTQYF. CDR3 sequence (DNA): TGTGCCAGCAGTGCAGGGGTTGGTACAGATACGCAGTATTTT.

The chain combines TRBV27 with TRBJ1-5; TRBD1 matches 9 bases. This CDR3 contains 18 residues. Germline V lookup: CDR1 MNHEY, CDR2 SMNVEV (reference sequence). V was clipped by 4 bases and J by 5 bases; unmatched bases: 15. As DNA, the CDR3 is TGTGCCAGCAGTTCCTGGAATCTCCGGGACAGGGACGATCAGCCCCAGCATTTT. Translated, it gives CASSSWNLRDRDDQPQHF.

The chain links TRBV7-2 to TRBJ2-3; TRBD1 might be the D (6 bases). This CDR3 is 15 amino acids long. Germline V gene data show CDR1 as SGHTA and CDR2 as FQGNSA. V gave up 5 bases and J gave up 3 bases, with 15 bases separating them. The CDR3 DNA follows: TGTGCCAGCAGCCCGGGTACAGGGAGAACAGATACGCAGTATTTT. Protein: CASSPGTGRTDTQYF.

J is TRBJ2-5 and V is TRBV7-8; 15 bases line up with TRBD2. V dropped 0 bases and J dropped 5; count of bases not matched to a gene: 7. The CDR3 is 18 amino acids. CDR1 and CDR2 (germline): SGHVS, FQNEAQ. The CDR3 DNA reads as TGTGCCAGCAGCTTAGCGCCGGGGACTAGCGGGAGGAGGGAGACCCAGTACTTC. As protein: CASSLAPGTSGRRETQYF.

The chain couples TRBV25-1 to TRBJ1-2, with D hard to call. V was clipped by 2 bases and J by 4 bases, with 8 bases between them. This CDR3 contains 13 residues. In germline, CDR1 is MGHDK, CDR2 SYGVNS. The DNA of the CDR3 is TGTGCCAGCAGTGAAATAGGATCCTATGGCTACACCTTC. Translation gives CASSEIGSYGYTF.

The V and J genes are TRBV18 and TRBJ1-4; 7 bases fit TRBD1. The CDR3 contains 14 residues. Trimming took 3 bases from V and 8 from J; bases not matched to a gene: 6. Germline CDR1 is KGHSH and CDR2 is LQKENI. Here the CDR3 DNA reads TGTGCCAGCTCACCGGACAGGTCTACAGAAAAACTGTTTTTT. This gives the protein CASSPDRSTEKLFF.

In its sample, this clone was seen once. The chain carries TRBV4-2 and TRBJ1-2; D might be TRBD1 (6 bases). Trimming took off 4 bases at V and 2 bases at J, with 11 bases between the two ends. Germline V gene sequence: CDR1 LGHNA, CDR2 YNFKEQ. The CDR3 extends over 14 amino acids. The DNA of the CDR3 is TGTGCCAGCAGCCCCGACAGGAGGAACTATGGCTACACCTTC. Residues: CASSPDRRNYGYTF.

The chain uses TRBV21-1 and TRBJ2-5; the table names TRBD2, a call not compared with the DNA. TRBV21-1 is noted as a pseudogene. CDR3 length: 18 amino acids. The CDR3 DNA is TGTGCCAGCAGCCCCCGGGGACTAGCGGCTCTGGGGGCTGAGACCCAGTACTTC. This sequence encodes CASSPRGLAALGAETQYF.

For this clone: At one of its ends the junction is not consistent with the germline gene, which may arise from a read error. CDR3 region: CSARGSGLLF. As DNA, the CDR3 is TGCAGTGCTAGAGGGTCGGGGTTACTCTTC. The chain recombines TRBV20-1 with TRBJ2-1, with D possibly matching TRBD2 (5 bases). The CDR3 is made up of 10 amino acids. CDR1 is DFQATT, CDR2 SNEGSKA, per germline (reference sequence).

V gene TRBV15 combines with J gene TRBJ1-2; no reliable D call. Germline V gives CDR1 LNHNV, CDR2 YYDKDF (reference sequence). This CDR3 is built from 13 residues. V was trimmed by 3 bases and J by 3 bases, leaving 8 bases between them. The CDR3 DNA reads as TGTGCCACCAGCAGGGGGTACGACTATGGCTACACCTTC. It yields the protein CATSRGYDYGYTF.

The J gene is TRBJ2-4, the V gene TRBV6-4; tentatively, D is TRBD2 (6 bases). Germline assignment: CDR1 MRHNA and CDR2 SNTAGT. Trimming cost V 7 bases and J 4 bases, with 14 bases left between them. The CDR3 spans 14 residues. This CDR3 is CASKGPGGKNIQYF. CDR3 bases: TGTGCCAGCAAGGGGCCAGGAGGGAAAAACATTCAGTACTTC.